This is a list of T cell receptor beta chains from one sample in a study of T cells in Graves' hyperthyroidism and ophthalmopathy. TCRdb re-derived calls from the multiplex PCR reads in MiXCR, one entry per CDR3 protein. The sample lists 500,000 to 750,000 distinct CDR3 sequences, around a sixth occurring once. The sequencing input was blood. Every receptor here comes from a woman aged 25 to 45 with Graves' hyperthyroidism. CDR3s include the opening cysteine and the closing phenylalanine or tryptophan. The D gene is left open where the match is weak. Rows give clone size only sometimes, using once, few, many, or a class for an expanded clone.

TRBV25-1,once,TRBJ1-2,.,CASSGTVPERYTF,TGTGCCAGCAGTGGGACAGTACCAGAGCGCTACACCTTC
TRBV20-1,many,TRBJ2-1,TRBD2,CSAQGSGSKYNEQFF,TGCAGTGCCCAGGGTAGCGGGAGCAAATACAATGAGCAGTTCTTC
TRBV18,.,TRBJ2-7,TRBD2,CASRVGAGDIYEQYF,TGTGCCAGCCGGGTCGGGGCGGGAGATATCTACGAGCAGTACTTC
TRBV19,few,TRBJ2-1,TRBD2,CASSRAGETYNEQFF,TGTGCCAGTAGTAGGGCGGGGGAAACCTACAATGAGCAGTTCTTC
TRBV29-1,many,TRBJ2-2,TRBD2,CSAAPGGIRELFF,TGCAGCGCGGCACCGGGAGGGATCCGGGAGCTGTTTTTT
TRBV20-1,few,TRBJ2-2,TRBD2,CSASAGGPYTGELFF,TGCAGTGCTAGTGCGGGAGGCCCCTACACCGGGGAGCTGTTTTTT
TRBV20-1,many,TRBJ2-5,.,CSASNNQETQYF,TGCAGTGCTAGTAACAACCAAGAGACCCAGTACTTC
TRBV15,few,TRBJ1-1,.,CATSPRQLTEAFF,TGTGCCACCAGCCCGCGACAATTAACTGAAGCTTTCTTT
TRBV11-2,few,TRBJ2-3,.,CASGTGPSSDMQYF,TGTGCCAGCGGGACGGGACCATCTTCAGATATGCAGTATTTT
TRBV20-1,many,TRBJ2-1,.,CSAPGLTNEQFF,TGCAGTGCCCCGGGGCTCACCAATGAGCAGTTCTTC
TRBV30,many,TRBJ2-1,.,CASTGLTYNEQFF,TGTGCTTCAACAGGGTTAACCTACAATGAGCAGTTCTTC
TRBV6-5,many,TRBJ2-5,.,CASSYPRQETQYF,TGTGCCAGCAGTTACCCGAGACAAGAGACCCAGTACTTC
TRBV6-2/TRBV6-3,.,TRBJ1-5,.,CASNTRVNQPQHF,TGTGCCAGCAACACCAGGGTGAATCAGCCCCAGCATTTT
TRBV6-6,few,TRBJ1-6,.,CASSYAKDLGTPLHF,TGTGCCAGCAGTTACGCCAAGGACCTTGGTACACCCCTCCACTTT
TRBV29-1,.,TRBJ1-4,.,CSARVGFEKLFF,TGCAGCGCCCGTGTTGGGTTTGAAAAACTGTTTTTT
TRBV6-1,.,TRBJ2-7,TRBD2,CASRLVAGEGEQYF,TGTGCCAGCAGACTGGTGGCGGGAGAGGGTGAGCAGTACTTC
TRBV11-2,many,TRBJ2-4,.,CASSSLPTRENIQYF,TGTGCCAGCAGCTCCTTACCCACACGGGAAAACATTCAGTACTTC
TRBV6-2/TRBV6-3,few,TRBJ2-3,.,CASSKGPRYPDTQYF,TGTGCCAGCAGTAAGGGACCCAGATACCCAGATACGCAGTATTTT
TRBV12-3/TRBV12-4,many,TRBJ2-7,.,CASSFRQSSSYEQYF,TGTGCCAGCAGTTTTAGACAGTCGTCCTCCTACGAGCAGTACTTC
TRBV20-1,many,TRBJ1-2,.,CSARDRQELYGYTF,TGCAGTGCTAGAGATAGGCAGGAACTATATGGCTACACCTTC
TRBV7-6,few,TRBJ2-1,TRBD2,CASSLEIGLAGVEQFF,TGTGCCAGCAGCTTAGAGATAGGACTAGCGGGAGTCGAGCAGTTCTTC
TRBV30,many,TRBJ2-7,.,CAWSPPSRAYEQYF,TGTGCCTGGAGTCCCCCTAGCAGAGCCTACGAGCAGTACTTC
TRBV4-1,few,TRBJ2-3,TRBD2,CASSQRGRYRDTQYF,TGCGCCAGCAGCCAACGCGGGAGATACAGAGATACGCAGTATTTT
TRBV4-1,many,TRBJ2-7,TRBD2,CASSQGSLAGRYEQYF,TGCGCCAGCAGCCAAGGGAGTCTAGCGGGTCGGTACGAGCAGTACTTC
TRBV3-1,.,TRBJ2-1,TRBD2,CASSQGLAAHNEQFF,TGTGCCAGCAGCCAGGGACTAGCGGCCCACAATGAGCAGTTCTTC
TRBV11-1,many,TRBJ2-7,TRBD1,CASSSQGAHEQYF,TGTGCCAGCAGCTCACAGGGGGCCCACGAGCAGTACTTC
TRBV5-5,many,TRBJ2-3,TRBD2,CASTGRAGTDTQYF,TGTGCCAGCACCGGGAGGGCCGGCACAGATACGCAGTATTTT
TRBV29-1,many,TRBJ2-3,.,CSAFRSTDTQYF,TGCAGCGCCTTTCGTAGCACAGATACGCAGTATTTT
TRBV4-2,few,TRBJ2-7,.,CASSQEAQQATSYRGYEQYF,TGTGCCAGCAGCCAAGAGGCCCAACAGGCAACTAGCTATCGAGGTTACGAGCAGTACTTC
TRBV20-1,many,TRBJ2-3,TRBD2,CSASGRAGLADTQYF,TGCAGTGCTAGCGGGAGGGCCGGGTTGGCAGATACGCAGTATTTT
TRBV7-2,many,TRBJ2-6,.,CASSFRAGANVLTF,TGTGCCAGCAGCTTTAGGGCTGGGGCCAACGTCCTGACTTTC
TRBV3-1,many,TRBJ2-7,.,CASSQDRVSSYEQYF,TGTGCCAGCAGCCAAGACAGGGTCAGCTCCTACGAGCAGTACTTC
TRBV6-1,many,TRBJ1-5,TRBD1,CASSSGTGGSQPQHF,TGTGCCAGCTCTTCGGGGACAGGGGGCTCTCAGCCCCAGCATTTT
TRBV30,.,TRBJ1-5,.,CAWSPDRNQPQHF,TGTGCCTGGAGTCCTGACAGAAATCAGCCCCAGCATTTT
TRBV29-1,few,TRBJ2-1,TRBD2,CSVEPMGLAGSYEQFF,TGCAGCGTTGAACCCATGGGACTAGCGGGAAGCTATGAGCAGTTCTTC
TRBV6-1,few,TRBJ1-1,TRBD1,CASSEAGTVYTEAFF,TGTGCCAGCAGTGAAGCAGGGACAGTTTACACTGAAGCTTTCTTT
TRBV15,.,TRBJ1-5,.,CATSRVLIDSNQPQHF,TGTGCCACCAGCAGAGTTTTGATTGATAGCAATCAGCCCCAGCATTTT
TRBV30,few,TRBJ2-1,TRBD2,CAWSTGLAGGESYNEQFF,TGTGCCTGGAGTACGGGACTAGCGGGAGGGGAATCCTACAATGAGCAGTTCTTC
TRBV2,many,TRBJ2-1,.,CASQDGGRHNEQFF,TGTGCCAGCCAAGATGGGGGGCGGCACAATGAGCAGTTCTTC
TRBV6-1,many,TRBJ2-7,TRBD1,CASTLQTGGEYEQYF,TGTGCCAGCACCCTGCAGACAGGGGGGGAATACGAGCAGTACTTC
TRBV20-1,.,TRBJ2-5,.,CSAKKSGSGETQYF,TGCAGTGCTAAAAAATCCGGGAGCGGGGAGACCCAGTACTTC
TRBV24-1,.,TRBJ2-7,TRBD2,CATSPLVTGTSEPYEQYF,TGTGCCACCAGTCCGCTAGTAACCGGGACTAGCGAACCCTACGAGCAGTACTTC
TRBV7-2,.,TRBJ2-1,TRBD2,CASSGSGRIDNEQFF,TGTGCCAGCAGCGGTAGCGGGAGGATTGACAATGAGCAGTTCTTC
TRBV7-2,many,TRBJ2-5,TRBD2,CASSRGTSGTSKETQYF,TGTGCCAGCAGCCGAGGGACTAGCGGGACCAGTAAAGAGACCCAGTACTTC
TRBV2,many,TRBJ2-1,TRBD2,CASRTPTLAGGPYEQFF,TGTGCCAGCAGGACTCCTACCCTAGCGGGAGGGCCATATGAGCAGTTCTTC
TRBV3-1,many,TRBJ1-1,.,CASSQDTASGLNTEAFF,TGTGCCAGCAGCCAAGATACCGCCAGCGGGTTGAACACTGAAGCTTTCTTT
TRBV27,few,TRBJ2-1,.,CASSFKEYNEQFF,TGTGCCAGCAGTTTTAAGGAGTACAATGAGCAGTTCTTC
TRBV7-3,.,TRBJ2-5,.,CASSLQGFWETQYF,TGTGCCAGCAGCTTACAGGGGTTCTGGGAGACCCAGTACTTC
TRBV20-1,.,TRBJ2-2,.,CSASGRSTGELFF,TGCAGTGCTAGCGGGAGAAGCACCGGGGAGCTGTTTTTT
TRBV20-1,many,TRBJ2-3,.,CSAREGNTDTQYF,TGCAGTGCTAGAGAGGGCAACACAGATACGCAGTATTTT
TRBV2,.,TRBJ2-3,TRBD2,CASSRGRGSLDTQYF,TGTGCCAGCAGTCGAGGGCGCGGGAGTTTAGATACGCAGTATTTT
TRBV7-9,few,TRBJ2-6,.,CASSLPGRHSGANVLTF,TGTGCCAGCAGCTTACCAGGACGTCACTCTGGGGCCAACGTCCTGACTTTC